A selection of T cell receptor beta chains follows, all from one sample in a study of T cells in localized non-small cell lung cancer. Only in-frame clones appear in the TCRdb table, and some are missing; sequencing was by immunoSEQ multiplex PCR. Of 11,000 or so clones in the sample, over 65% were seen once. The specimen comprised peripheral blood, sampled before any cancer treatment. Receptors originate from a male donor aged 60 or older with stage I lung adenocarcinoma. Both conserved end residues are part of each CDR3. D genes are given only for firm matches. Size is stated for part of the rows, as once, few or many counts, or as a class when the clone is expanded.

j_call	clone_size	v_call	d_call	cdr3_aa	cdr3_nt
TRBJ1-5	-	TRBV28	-	CASKDSNQPQHF	TGTGCCAGCAAAGATAGCAATCAGCCCCAGCATTTT
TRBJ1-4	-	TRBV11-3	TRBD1	CASSLRTGGNEKLFF	TGTGCCAGCAGCTTGAGGACAGGGGGCAATGAAAAACTGTTTTTT
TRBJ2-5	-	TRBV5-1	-	CASSVWNPFQETQYF	TGCGCCAGCAGCGTATGGAACCCTTTCCAAGAGACCCAGTACTTC
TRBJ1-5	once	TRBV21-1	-	CASRQGPGGPQHF	TGTGCCAGCAGACAGGGCCCTGGAGGGCCCCAGCATTTT
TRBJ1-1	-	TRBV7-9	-	CASSTDVQGGTEAFF	TGTGCCAGCAGCACCGATGTTCAGGGTGGGACTGAAGCTTTCTTT
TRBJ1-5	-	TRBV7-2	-	CASSLVGGGSNQPQHF	TGTGCCAGCAGCTTAGTCGGGGGGGGTAGCAATCAGCCCCAGCATTTT
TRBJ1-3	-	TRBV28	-	CASSLLQGSSGNTIYF	TGTGCCAGCAGTTTATTACAGGGCAGCTCTGGAAACACCATATATTTT
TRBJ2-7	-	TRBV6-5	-	CASSYSLGSHEQYF	TGTGCCAGCAGTTACTCTTTAGGGAGCCACGAGCAGTACTTC
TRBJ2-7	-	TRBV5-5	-	CASSPQSTDRDYEQYF	TGTGCCAGCAGCCCCCAATCGACGGACAGAGACTACGAGCAGTACTTC
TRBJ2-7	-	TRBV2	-	CASSLQGPDGQYF	TGTGCCAGCAGCCTGCAAGGACCAGACGGGCAGTACTTC
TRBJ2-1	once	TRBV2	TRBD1	CASRFTGDEQFF	TGTGCCAGCAGGTTCACAGGGGATGAGCAGTTCTTC
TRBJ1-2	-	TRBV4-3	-	CASSQGVRTANYGYTF	TGCGCCAGCAGCCAGGGGGTCCGGACAGCTAACTATGGCTACACCTTC
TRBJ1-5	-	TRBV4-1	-	CASSQDGDRNQPQHF	TGCGCCAGCAGCCAAGATGGGGATCGCAATCAGCCCCAGCATTTT
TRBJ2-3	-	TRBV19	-	CASKDDGLRDTQYF	TGTGCCAGTAAAGACGACGGGCTGCGTGATACGCAGTATTTT
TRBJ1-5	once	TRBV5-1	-	CASSLGLNQPQHF	TGCGCCAGCAGCTTGGGACTCAATCAGCCCCAGCATTTT
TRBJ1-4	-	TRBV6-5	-	CASRPSSGEKLFF	TGTGCCAGCAGGCCGAGTTCGGGTGAAAAACTGTTTTTT
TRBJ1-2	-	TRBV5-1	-	CASSTTSSNYGYTF	TGCGCCAGCAGCACAACGTCTTCCAACTATGGCTACACCTTC
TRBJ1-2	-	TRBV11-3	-	CASSLDPQGLGGYTF	TGTGCCAGCAGCTTAGATCCACAAGGGCTAGGGGGCTACACCTTC
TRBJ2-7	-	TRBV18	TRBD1	CASSTRDRDYEQYF	TGTGCCAGCTCAACCCGGGACAGGGACTACGAGCAGTACTTC
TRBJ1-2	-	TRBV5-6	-	CASSPSDYYGYTF	TGTGCCAGCAGCCCAAGCGATTACTATGGCTACACCTTC
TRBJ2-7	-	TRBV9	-	CASSADPLGGLEQYF	TGTGCCAGCAGCGCAGACCCCCTCGGCGGACTTGAGCAGTACTTC
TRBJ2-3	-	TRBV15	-	CATSRDQQDTQYF	TGTGCCACCAGCAGAGATCAGCAAGATACGCAGTATTTT
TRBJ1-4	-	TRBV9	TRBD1	CASSVGQGGEKLFF	TGTGCCAGCAGCGTAGGACAGGGAGGAGAAAAACTGTTTTTT
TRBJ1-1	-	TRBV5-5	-	CASSLGGTFTEAFF	TGTGCCAGCAGCTTGGGGGGGACTTTTACTGAAGCTTTCTTT
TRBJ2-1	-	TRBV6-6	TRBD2	CASSYSLAGAVF	TGTGCCAGCAGTTACTCTCTAGCGGGGGCGGTCTTC
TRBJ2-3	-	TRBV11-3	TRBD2	CASSLGLAGGAHTQYF	TGTGCCAGCAGCTTAGGACTAGCGGGGGGAGCACATACGCAGTATTTT
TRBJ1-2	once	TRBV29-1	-	CSVDRQEHYGYTF	TGCAGCGTTGACCGGCAGGAGCACTATGGCTACACCTTC
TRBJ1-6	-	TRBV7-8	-	CASSLVGGSPLHF	TGTGCCAGCAGCTTAGTAGGGGGTTCACCCCTCCACTTT
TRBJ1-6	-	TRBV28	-	CASRLGHLNSPLHF	TGTGCCAGCAGGCTGGGACACCTTAATTCACCCCTCCACTTT
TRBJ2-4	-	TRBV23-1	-	CASSHAGGHIQYF	TGCGCCAGCAGTCATGCAGGGGGGCACATTCAGTACTTC
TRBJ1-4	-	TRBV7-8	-	CASSFRVLNEKLFF	TGTGCCAGCAGCTTCAGGGTATTGAATGAAAAACTGTTTTTT
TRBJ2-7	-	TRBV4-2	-	CASGRFTGKSYEQYF	TGTGCCAGCGGACGCTTTACAGGGAAGAGCTACGAGCAGTACTTC
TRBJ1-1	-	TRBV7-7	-	CASSLTGITKRGFLNTEAFF	TGTGCTAGCAGCCTCACAGGGATCACAAAACGGGGGTTCTTGAACACTGAAGCTTTCTTT
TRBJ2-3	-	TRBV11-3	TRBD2	CASSFRGLGTDTQYF	TGTGCCAGCAGCTTTAGGGGACTAGGCACAGATACGCAGTATTTT
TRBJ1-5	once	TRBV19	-	CASKQSGGFHQPQHF	TGTGCCAGTAAACAATCTGGGGGTTTCCATCAGCCCCAGCATTTT
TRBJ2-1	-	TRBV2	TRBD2	CASTRSGGAPNEQFF	TGTGCCAGCACTCGTAGCGGGGGGGCGCCCAATGAGCAGTTCTTC
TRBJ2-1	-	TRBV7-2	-	CASSHRDTDGNEQFF	TGTGCCAGCAGCCACCGGGACACCGACGGCAATGAGCAGTTCTTC
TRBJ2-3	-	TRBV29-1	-	CSVETSSDTQYF	TGCAGCGTTGAGACTAGTTCGGATACGCAGTATTTT
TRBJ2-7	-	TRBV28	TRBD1	CASSLPGTGPYEQYF	TGTGCCAGCAGTTTGCCCGGGACAGGGCCCTACGAGCAGTACTTC
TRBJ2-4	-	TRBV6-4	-	CASSWGRKGKNIQYF	TGTGCCAGCAGTTGGGGGCGAAAGGGAAAAAACATTCAGTACTTC
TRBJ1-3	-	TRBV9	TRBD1	CASSEGTGAAGNTIYF	TGTGCCAGCAGCGAGGGGACAGGGGCTGCTGGAAACACCATATATTTT
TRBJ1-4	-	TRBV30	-	CAWTRQLARSNEKLFF	TGTGCCTGGACCAGACAGCTTGCGCGTAGTAATGAAAAACTGTTTTTT
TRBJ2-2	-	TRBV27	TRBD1	CASSLDRGNTGELFF	TGTGCCAGCAGTTTAGACAGGGGGAACACCGGGGAGCTGTTTTTT
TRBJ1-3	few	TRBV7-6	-	CASSLGNTGNTIYF	TGTGCCAGCAGCTTAGGGAACACAGGAAACACCATATATTTT
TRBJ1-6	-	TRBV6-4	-	CASRQGEGSPLHF	TGTGCCAGCAGACAGGGCGAGGGTTCACCCCTCCACTTT
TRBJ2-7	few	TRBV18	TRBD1	CASSPGTEKPYEQYF	TGTGCCAGCTCACCGGGGACAGAAAAACCCTACGAGCAGTACTTC
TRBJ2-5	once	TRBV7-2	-	CASSRSGRAVETQYF	TGTGCCAGCAGCCGCTCGGGCAGGGCGGTAGAGACCCAGTACTTC
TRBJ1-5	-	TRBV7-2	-	CASSVRSNQPQHF	TGTGCCAGCAGCGTTCGTAGCAATCAGCCCCAGCATTTT
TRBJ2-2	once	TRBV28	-	CASSLTVRTGELFF	TGTGCCAGCAGTTTGACAGTGAGAACCGGGGAGCTGTTTTTT
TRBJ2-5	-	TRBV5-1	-	CASSSQGTETQYF	TGCGCCAGCAGCTCCCAGGGGACGGAGACCCAGTACTTC
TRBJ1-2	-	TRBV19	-	CASSIAQGRGYTF	TGTGCCAGTAGTATAGCACAGGGCCGGGGCTACACCTTC
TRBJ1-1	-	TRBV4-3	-	CASSQELITEAFF	TGCGCCAGCAGCCAAGAACTGATCACTGAAGCTTTCTTT
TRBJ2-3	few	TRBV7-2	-	CASSLDRPITYTDTQYF	TGTGCCAGCAGCTTGGACAGACCTATAACCTACACAGATACGCAGTATTTT
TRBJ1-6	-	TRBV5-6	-	CASSSLDSPLHF	TGTGCCAGCAGCTCACTGGATTCACCCCTCCACTTT
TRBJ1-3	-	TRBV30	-	CAWAWTAGNTIYF	TGTGCCTGGGCTTGGACAGCTGGAAACACCATATATTTT
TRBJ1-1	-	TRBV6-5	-	CASSSATEAFF	TGTGCCAGCAGTTCCGCCACTGAAGCTTTCTTT
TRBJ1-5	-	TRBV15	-	CATSGGGQSLGEQPQHF	TGTGCCACCAGCGGGGGCGGACAGAGCTTAGGCGAACAGCCCCAGCATTTT
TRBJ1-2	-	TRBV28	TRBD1	CASRTGFYGYTF	TGTGCCAGCCGGACAGGATTCTATGGCTACACCTTC
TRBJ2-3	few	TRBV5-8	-	CASSLFVGGSTDTQYF	TGTGCCAGCAGCTTATTTGTGGGGGGTAGCACAGATACGCAGTATTTT
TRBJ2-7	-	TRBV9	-	CASSVGGSRLVPYEQYF	TGTGCCAGCAGCGTAGGTGGATCCAGGCTGGTCCCCTACGAGCAGTACTTC